This T cell receptor beta chain was sequenced for a study of blood T cell repertoires in COVID-19. Germline V gene data show CDR1 as LNHDA and CDR2 as SQIVND (reference sequence). The V and J ends lost 8 bases and 5 bases, in that order; junction bases with no gene match: 7. The CDR3 extends over 13 amino acids. This table comes from immunoSEQ multiplex PCR, and its TCRdb copy is limited to in-frame clones, with some not included. This table has more than 300,000 clones, 85% to 90% appearing once. This clone was counted a single time. Sequenced material: PBMCs or T cells enriched from blood (not recorded which). The chain uses TRBV19 and TRBJ1-1; 8 bases are shared with TRBD1. This clonotype was sampled from a woman between 18 and 29 years old who had recovered from COVID-19. CDR3 residues: CASLYRGETEAFF. The CDR3 nucleotides are TGTGCCAGTCTTTACAGGGGGGAAACTGAAGCTTTCTTT.